The 16 T cell receptor beta chains given below trace back to one sample, sequenced in a study of T cells in women clearing cervical HPV infection. Using immunoSEQ multiplex PCR, the repertoire was profiled, and TCRdb retains in-frame clones only, with some absent. The listing contains some 40,000 clones. Sequenced input: blood buffy coat. Receptors originate from a woman aged 18 to 69 with a cervical HPV16 infection that either progressed to CIN3+ or cleared (not recorded which).

Worth noting for this clone: The read finishes 3 residues shy of the CDR3 end, and the germline J gene is used to complete it. The rearrangement links TRBV5-1 to TRBJ2-5; 10 bases map to TRBD2. The CDR3 sequence is 17 residues long. The V and J ends lost 1 base and 5 bases, in that order; junction bases with no gene match: 11. CDR1 and CDR2 (germline): SGHRS, YFSETQ. The CDR3: CASSLSRRLAGEETQYF. CDR3 bases read: TGCGCCAGCAGCTTGAGCCGTAGGCTAGCGGGGGAGGAGACC.

Concerning this clone: With the read ending 3 residues before the CDR3 end, the germline J gene is used to fill in that end. The chain employs TRBV7-3 and TRBJ1-4; 8 nucleotides align to TRBD1. This CDR3 is built from 15 residues. Germline CDR1 SGHTA, CDR2 FQGTGA. J gave up 5 bases and V 5 bases, and 7 bases lay outside the gene matches. The sequenced CDR3 bases are TGTGCCAGCAGCGCCGGACAGGGCGGGAATGAAAAA. It is translated as CASSAGQGGNEK. The complete CDR3 sequence is CASSAGQGGNEKLFF.

A remark on this clone: The read halts 3 residues ahead of the CDR3 end, with the missing end drawn from the germline J gene. The rearrangement uses TRBV10-1 and TRBJ2-7; TRBD1 might be the D (5 bases). With 2 bases removed from V and 3 bases from J, the gap between germline ends came to 11 bases. The CDR3 contains 14 residues. Germline-derived CDR1 and CDR2 are WNHNN and SYGVQD (reference sequence). The CDR3 bases that were read are TGCGCCAGCAGTGAGAGTGGTCAGGGCTACGAG. This sequence encodes CASSESGQGYE. The whole CDR3 reads CASSESGQGYEQYF.

Turning to this clone: The read ends 3 residues shy of where the CDR3 ends; the end is completed using the germline J gene. The chain couples TRBV20-1 to TRBJ2-3; weak D call: TRBD2 (7 bases). Trimming removed 4 bases from V and 6 bases from J, with 17 bases in between. The CDR3 spans 14 residues. The germline V gene encodes CDR1 DFQATT and CDR2 SNEGSKA (reference sequence). The CDR3 sequence: CSANSGGPRDTQYF. CDR3 bases read: TGCAGTGCTAACTCGGGGGGCCCGAGGGATACG.

Points on this clone: The read ends 3 residues early relative to the CDR3; the germline J gene fills the gap. The genes are TRBV20-1 and TRBJ1-5; D gene unclear. The germline V gene encodes CDR1 DFQATT and CDR2 SNEGSKA (reference sequence). CDR3 length: 17 residues. Trimming pared 0 bases from V and 0 bases from J, leaving 15 bases between. The CDR3 spells CSARDRPSGFSNQPQHF. The DNA read from the CDR3 is TGCAGTGCTAGAGATAGACCCTCGGGGTTTAGCAATCAGCCC.

Worth noting for this clone: The sequenced fragment ends 3 residues before the CDR3 boundary, so the rest is inferred from the germline J gene. V and J are TRBV18 and TRBJ2-7; perhaps TRBD1 as D (6 bases). V lost 3 bases to trimming and J lost 6 bases, with 18 bases between them. Germline CDR1 KGHSH, CDR2 LQKENI. This CDR3 is built from 15 residues. The DNA read from the CDR3 is TGTGCCAGCTCACCTCTGGACAGCCTCGGGATCGAG. This translates into CASSPLDSLGIE. The entire CDR3 sequence reads CASSPLDSLGIEQYF.

With respect to this clone: Read sequence stops 3 residues before the CDR3 end, and the germline J gene provides the missing end. The chain combines TRBV7-3 with TRBJ2-1, with 8 positions matching TRBD2. The V and J ends lost 2 bases and 4 bases, in that order; junction bases with no gene match: 4. Germline CDR1 reads SGHTA; CDR2 reads FQGTGA. The CDR3 is made up of 15 amino acids. CDR3 sequence: CASSLVGGDYNEQFF. The sequenced CDR3 bases are TGTGCCAGCAGCTTAGTCGGGGGGGATTACAATGAG.

A word on this clone: The CDR3 goes on 3 residues after the read ends, and that part is filled in from the germline J gene. The chain combines TRBV5-1 with TRBJ2-2; D uncertain. Between the trimmed V and J ends, which lost 5 bases and 3 bases, there was a span of 8 bases. CDR3 length: 13 amino acids. The germline gives CDR1 SGHRS, CDR2 YFSETQ. Incomplete CDR3 DNA: TGCGCCAGCAGTCCAGGTGACACCGGGGAG. Residues: CASSPGDTGE. The entire CDR3 is CASSPGDTGELFF.

With respect to this clone: The read terminates 3 residues before the CDR3 end, so the remaining end is supplied by the germline J gene. The rearrangement links TRBV7-9 to TRBJ2-7; 8 bases fit TRBD2. V lost 5 bases and J lost 3; bases outside the gene matches: 6. The CDR3 runs to 14 residues. Germline assignment: CDR1 SEHNR and CDR2 FQNEAQ (reference sequence). The DNA read from the CDR3 is TGTGCCAGCAGCCCGCTCGCGGGGGGCTACGAG. This encodes CASSPLAGGYE. In full, the CDR3 is CASSPLAGGYEQYF.

To note about this clone: With the read ending 3 residues before the CDR3 end, the germline J gene is used to fill in that end. The gene calls are TRBV20-1 and TRBJ2-1; tentatively, D is TRBD2 (5 bases). Germline assignment: CDR1 DFQATT and CDR2 SNEGSKA (reference sequence). With 3 bases removed from V and 2 bases from J, the gap between germline ends came to 8 bases. This CDR3 is 13 amino acids long. The CDR3 is CSASSAAYNEQFF. The sequenced CDR3 bases are TGCAGTGCTAGTAGCGCGGCCTACAATGAG.

Comments on this clone: The read finishes 3 residues shy of the CDR3 end, and the germline J gene is used to complete it. The chain has TRBV7-9 and TRBJ2-2, with D possibly TRBD1 on 6 matching bases. Germline V gene sequence: CDR1 SEHNR, CDR2 FQNEAQ (reference sequence). The CDR3 runs to 14 residues. CDR3 DNA, as far as it was read: TGTGCCAGCAGCTTTCCGGACAGAAATTCGCCG. As protein: CASSFPDRNSP. The CDR3, in full, reads CASSFPDRNSPLFF.

Notes on this clone: From the germline J gene comes the end of the CDR3, since the read stops 3 residues before it. The chain joins TRBV2 to TRBJ1-6, with 7 bases identical to TRBD1. Germline CDR1 and CDR2: SNHLY and FYNNEI. Losses at the gene ends were 6 bases for V and 8 bases for J; bases not matched to a gene: 7. The CDR3 totals 14 residues. The sequenced CDR3 bases are TGTGCCAGCAGCCTGGGGACAGCCTATTCACCC. As protein: CASSLGTAYSP. The complete CDR3 reads CASSLGTAYSPLHF.

As to this clone: The CDR3 end is not reached by the read, which stops 3 residues before it; the germline J gene fills it in. This chain links TRBV18 with TRBJ2-1, with 9 bases that match TRBD2. Germline trimming cut 3 bases from V and 6 bases from J; bases unmatched to any gene: 12. Per germline, CDR1 KGHSH and CDR2 LQKENI. CDR3 size: 17 residues. This chain's CDR3 is CASSPPSGGTTGNEQFF. Incomplete CDR3 DNA: TGTGCCAGCTCACCTCCCAGCGGGGGGACTACCGGCAATGAG.

In the case of this clone: The CDR3 end lies 3 residues beyond the end of the read and is filled in from the germline J gene. The rearrangement joins TRBV2 to TRBJ2-2; D possibly corresponds to TRBD1 (5 bases). Looked up from germline, CDR1 is SNHLY and CDR2 is FYNNEI. Trimming left V 5 bases short and J 7 bases short, with 11 bases between. There are 13 residues in the CDR3. The CDR3 DNA, read in part, is TGTGCCAGCAGTCCGACAGCTCACGGGGAG. Residues: CASSPTAHGE. The whole CDR3 reads CASSPTAHGELFF. The entire variable domain, with the rest obtained from reference TRBV2 and TRBJ2-2, is as follows: EPEVTQTPSHQVTQMGQEVILRCVPISNHLYFYWYRQILGQKVEFLVSFYNNEISEKSEIFDDQFSVERPDGSNFTLKIRSTKLEDSAMYFCASSPTAHGELFFGEGSRLTVL.

For this clone: The CDR3 end falls 3 residues outside the read, so it is completed with the germline J gene. V usage is TRBV7-3 and J usage is TRBJ2-3; maybe TRBD1 (6 bases). Germline V gene data show CDR1 as SGHTA and CDR2 as FQGTGA. The CDR3 is 15 amino acids. CDR3 DNA (partial): TGTGCCAGCAGTCCCGAGGGGGTCCGCAATCAGCCG. Amino acid sequence: CASSPEGVRNQP. The full CDR3 is CASSPEGVRNQPQYF.

A note on this clone: The read ends 3 residues before the CDR3 terminus; that terminus is restored from the germline J gene. V gene TRBV18 combines with J gene TRBJ1-6; a weak D match, TRBD1 (5 bases). CDR1 is KGHSH and CDR2 is LQKENI in the germline V gene. The CDR3 sequence is 16 residues long. V lost 3 bases and J 1 base, leaving 10 bases between the germline ends. The CDR3 reads CASSPRDRSYNSPLHF. Incomplete CDR3 DNA: TGTGCCAGCTCACCCAGGGATAGGTCCTATAATTCACCC.